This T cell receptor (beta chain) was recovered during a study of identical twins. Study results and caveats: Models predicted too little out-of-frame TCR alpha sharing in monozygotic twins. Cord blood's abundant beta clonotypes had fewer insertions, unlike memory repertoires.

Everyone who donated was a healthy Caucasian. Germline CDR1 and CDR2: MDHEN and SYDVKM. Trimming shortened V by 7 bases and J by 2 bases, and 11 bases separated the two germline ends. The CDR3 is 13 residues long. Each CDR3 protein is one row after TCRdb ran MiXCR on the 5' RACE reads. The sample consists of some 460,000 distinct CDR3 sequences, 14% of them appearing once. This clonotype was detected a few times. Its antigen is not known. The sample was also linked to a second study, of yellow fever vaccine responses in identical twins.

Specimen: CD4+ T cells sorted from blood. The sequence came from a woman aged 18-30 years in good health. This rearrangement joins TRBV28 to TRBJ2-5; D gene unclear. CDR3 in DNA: TGTGCCAGCACTCCGTCGGGTCAAGAGACCCAGTACTTC. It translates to CASTPSGQETQYF.